Listed below are T cell receptor beta chains from one sample, sequenced in a study of tumor-infiltrating lymphocytes in localized non-small cell lung cancer. Produced via immunoSEQ multiplex PCR; TCRdb's table is partial and in-frame only. The table shows around 13,000 clones, with around 68% occurring only once. Sequenced sample: uninvolved lung tissue not adjacent to the tumor. The source of these receptors is a human donor with non-small cell lung cancer. Both conserved end residues are part of each CDR3. The D gene is left open where the match is weak. Clone sizes are given selectively: once, few, many, or a class where the clone is expanded.

v_gene,abundance,j_gene,len,d_gene,CDR3nt,CDR3aa
TRBV5-1,NA,TRBJ2-1,15,TRBD2,TGCGCCAGCAGCTCCCAGGGAGGGGCCTACAATGAGCAGTTCTTC,CASSSQGGAYNEQFF
TRBV7-3,NA,TRBJ2-3,16,TRBD2,TGTGCCAGCAGCTTAGGCACGGGAGGGGGCACAGATACGCAGTATTTT,CASSLGTGGGTDTQYF
TRBV30,NA,TRBJ1-5,14,TRBD1,TGTGCCTGGAGTGGACAGGGGATTGATCAGCCCCAGCATTTT,CAWSGQGIDQPQHF
TRBV2,large,TRBJ2-6,15,NA,TGTGCCAGCAGTTTACAGGGAGCAGGGGCCAACGTCCTGACTTTC,CASSLQGAGANVLTF
TRBV7-2,few,TRBJ1-2,13,NA,TGTGCCAGCAGCCTTGTAAGGGCGGGGGGCTACACCTTC,CASSLVRAGGYTF
TRBV2,few,TRBJ1-1,12,TRBD1,TGTGCCAGCAGTATATTATTGGGGACAGCCTTCTTT,CASSILLGTAFF
TRBV5-1,few,TRBJ1-1,15,NA,TGCGCCAGCAGCTGGGGTTGGGGCGGGAACACTGAAGCTTTCTTT,CASSWGWGGNTEAFF
TRBV5-1,few,TRBJ1-1,14,NA,TGCGCCAGCAGCTATGCAGGGAGGAACACTGAAGCTTTCTTT,CASSYAGRNTEAFF
TRBV4-3,NA,TRBJ1-2,16,TRBD1,TGCGCCAGCAGCCAAGTTCAGGGGGCGCGGTACTATGGCTACACCTTC,CASSQVQGARYYGYTF
TRBV5-4,NA,TRBJ1-2,16,TRBD1,TGTGCCAGCAGCGTACCGGGACAGGGTAATGTGTGGGGCTACACCTTC,CASSVPGQGNVWGYTF
TRBV5-4,few,TRBJ2-3,14,NA,TGTGCCAGCAGCTTCAGTCCAGAAGCGGATACGCAGTATTTT,CASSFSPEADTQYF
TRBV6-6,NA,TRBJ1-6,16,TRBD1,TGTGCCAGCAGCCCAGGACAGGGGGCTTTTAATTCACCCCTCCACTTT,CASSPGQGAFNSPLHF
TRBV14,NA,TRBJ1-2,13,TRBD1,TGTGCCAGCAGCCGACAGGGAGCCCATGGCTACACCTTC,CASSRQGAHGYTF
TRBV28,once,TRBJ1-5,13,TRBD1,TGTGCCAGCACCTACAGGGGAGATCAGCCCCAGCATTTT,CASTYRGDQPQHF
TRBV6-6,NA,TRBJ2-3,15,NA,TGTGCCAGCAGTTACTCCGGGACAAGCACAGATACGCAGTATTTT,CASSYSGTSTDTQYF
TRBV30,NA,TRBJ1-2,14,NA,TGTGCCTGGAGTTCCCCGGGGACTCACTATGGCTACACCTTC,CAWSSPGTHYGYTF
TRBV5-1,NA,TRBJ1-4,13,NA,TGCGCCAGCAGCTTGTTACAGCATGAAAAACTGTTTTTT,CASSLLQHEKLFF
TRBV5-1,once,TRBJ2-3,12,NA,TGCGCCAGCAGCTTGTCCTCAGATACGCAGTATTTT,CASSLSSDTQYF
TRBV19,NA,TRBJ2-5,14,NA,TGTGCCAGTAGTGCTAGACCAGGGCAAGAGACCCAGTACTTC,CASSARPGQETQYF
TRBV7-3,NA,TRBJ2-5,11,NA,TGTGCCAGCAGCTTACAAGAGACCCAGTACTTC,CASSLQETQYF
TRBV29-1,few,TRBJ1-2,14,NA,TGCAGCGCCTCCTACCCAGGGGTTGACTATGGCTACACCTTC,CSASYPGVDYGYTF
TRBV7-2,once,TRBJ2-1,13,NA,TGTGCCAGCAGCTTAAGCCTCAACAATGAGCAGTTCTTC,CASSLSLNNEQFF
TRBV4-3,NA,TRBJ1-1,14,NA,TGCGCCAGCAGCCAAGTTCGAGGGGGTACTGAAGCTTTCTTT,CASSQVRGGTEAFF
TRBV28,NA,TRBJ1-2,14,NA,TGTGCCAGCAGTCGACCAGGGTATGGACGTGGCTACACCTTC,CASSRPGYGRGYTF
TRBV2,NA,TRBJ1-5,14,NA,TGTGCCAGCAGTGAAGGATGGGGCAATCAGCCCCAGCATTTT,CASSEGWGNQPQHF
TRBV6-5,NA,TRBJ1-1,15,NA,TGTGCCAGCAGCTATTCGACTGGCGTTGGCACTGAAGCTTTCTTT,CASSYSTGVGTEAFF
TRBV9,once,TRBJ1-5,15,NA,TGTGCCAGCAGCGTATACGGTAGTGAGGTTCAGCCCCAGCATTTT,CASSVYGSEVQPQHF
TRBV5-4,few,TRBJ2-2,12,NA,TGTGCCAGCAGCTTGAACACCGGGGAGCTGTTTTTT,CASSLNTGELFF
TRBV7-2,NA,TRBJ2-3,13,NA,TGTGCCAGCAGCTTAGACACCACAGATACGCAGTATTTT,CASSLDTTDTQYF
TRBV28,NA,TRBJ1-1,12,NA,TGTGCCAGCCTCCGGGGGTACACTGAAGCTTTCTTT,CASLRGYTEAFF
TRBV6-5,NA,TRBJ1-2,15,TRBD1,TGTGCCAGCAGTTCGAAACAGGGGGCGGGCTATGGCTACACCTTC,CASSSKQGAGYGYTF
TRBV7-6,NA,TRBJ1-3,16,NA,TGTGCCAGCAGCTTAGGCTGGGATGTTGGCGAGAACACCATATATTTT,CASSLGWDVGENTIYF
TRBV7-6,NA,TRBJ1-2,13,NA,TGTGCCAGCAGCTTTTTAGGGGTCTATGGCTACACCTTC,CASSFLGVYGYTF
TRBV4-3,NA,TRBJ1-4,15,TRBD1,TGCGCCAGCAGCCAAGATCACAGGGGAGTTGAAAAACTGTTTTTT,CASSQDHRGVEKLFF
TRBV7-2,NA,TRBJ2-4,12,NA,TGTGCCAGCAGCTTAGATTGGGGCTTTAGGTACTTC,CASSLDWGFRYF
TRBV15,NA,TRBJ2-7,14,TRBD1,TGTGCCACCAGCAGACCCGGGACAGCCTACGAGCAGTACTTC,CATSRPGTAYEQYF
TRBV7-9,few,TRBJ2-5,16,TRBD1,TGTGCCAGCATCCCTGGAGGACAGGGGGTTGGAGAGACCCAGTACTTC,CASIPGGQGVGETQYF
TRBV6-6,NA,TRBJ2-6,16,NA,TGTGCCAGCAGTTATCGGAGAGGAACTGGGGCCAACGTCCTGACTTTC,CASSYRRGTGANVLTF
TRBV27,NA,TRBJ2-7,15,TRBD2,TGTGCCAGCAGTTTTAGCGGGAGGGCCTCGGGGGAGCAGTACTTC,CASSFSGRASGEQYF
TRBV30,NA,TRBJ1-1,12,NA,TGTGCCTGGAGTCGGGAGTCCACTGAAGCTTTCTTT,CAWSRESTEAFF
TRBV7-2,NA,TRBJ1-4,18,TRBD1,TGTGCCAGCAGCCTAAGGCAACCCGACAGGGGGACTAATGAAAAACTGTTTTTT,CASSLRQPDRGTNEKLFF
TRBV29-1,NA,TRBJ1-2,14,TRBD1,TGCAGCGTTGAAGGGGGACAGGGCGAGGGTGGCTACACCTTC,CSVEGGQGEGGYTF
TRBV5-1,NA,TRBJ2-1,18,NA,TGCGCCAGCAGCCCGAGGGGGGGGACTGGAGCTTCCTACAATGAGCAGTTCTTC,CASSPRGGTGASYNEQFF
TRBV28,medium-sized,TRBJ2-7,13,NA,TGTGCCAGCAGTTCGCCAGGGTTAGGCGAGCAGTACTTC,CASSSPGLGEQYF
TRBV5-1,NA,TRBJ2-5,15,TRBD2,TGCGCCAGCAGCTTGTCACTAGCGGGGCAAGAGACCCAGTACTTC,CASSLSLAGQETQYF
TRBV19,NA,TRBJ1-4,12,NA,TGTGCCAGTAGTATAGAAGGGAGGGAACTGTTTTTT,CASSIEGRELFF
TRBV4-3,few,TRBJ2-2,17,TRBD2,TGCGCCAGCAGCCAAGAGCTAGCGGGTGCCCTCACCGGGGAGCTGTTTTTT,CASSQELAGALTGELFF
TRBV7-9,NA,TRBJ2-7,15,TRBD1,TGTGCCAGCAGCCCCCAAGCCGGGACAGTTCGGGAGCAGTACTTC,CASSPQAGTVREQYF
TRBV29-1,NA,TRBJ2-3,12,NA,TGCAGCGTTCGAGGGGACACAGATACGCAGTATTTT,CSVRGDTDTQYF
TRBV29-1,large,TRBJ2-2,12,NA,TGCAGCGTGGAAAGACAGACCGGGGAGCTGTTTTTT,CSVERQTGELFF
TRBV6-5,NA,TRBJ1-4,14,NA,TGTGCCAGCAGCCTCTCGGGGGGGGATGAAAAACTGTTTTTT,CASSLSGGDEKLFF
TRBV6-5,NA,TRBJ2-1,15,NA,TGTGCCAGCAGTTACTCATTCCTTGGGGGCACTGAGCAGTTCTTC,CASSYSFLGGTEQFF
TRBV6-5,NA,TRBJ2-3,16,NA,TGTGCCAGCAGTTACTCGGGGGCTATCCGCACAGATACGCAGTATTTT,CASSYSGAIRTDTQYF
TRBV5-6,NA,TRBJ2-7,13,TRBD1,TGTGCCAGCAGCTCCCGGGACAGCTACGAGCAGTACTTC,CASSSRDSYEQYF
TRBV6-5,NA,TRBJ2-2,16,TRBD1,TGTGCCAGCAGTTACCTACAGGGGCCGAACACCGGGGAGCTGTTTTTT,CASSYLQGPNTGELFF